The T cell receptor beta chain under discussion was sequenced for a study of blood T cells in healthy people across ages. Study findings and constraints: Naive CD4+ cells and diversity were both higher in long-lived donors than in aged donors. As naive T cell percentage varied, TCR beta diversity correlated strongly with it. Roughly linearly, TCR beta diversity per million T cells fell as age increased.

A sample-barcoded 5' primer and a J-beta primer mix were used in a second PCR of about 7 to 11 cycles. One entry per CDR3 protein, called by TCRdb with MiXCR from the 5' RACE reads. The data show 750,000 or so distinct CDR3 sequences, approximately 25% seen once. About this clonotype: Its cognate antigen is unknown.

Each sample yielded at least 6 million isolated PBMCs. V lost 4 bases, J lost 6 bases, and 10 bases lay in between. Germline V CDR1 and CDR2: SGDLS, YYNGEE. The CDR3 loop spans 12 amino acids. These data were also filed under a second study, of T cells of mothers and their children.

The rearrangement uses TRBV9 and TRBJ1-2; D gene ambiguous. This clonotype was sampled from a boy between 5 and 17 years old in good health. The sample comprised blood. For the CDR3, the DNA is TGTGCCAGCAGCACAACCCATAATGGCTACACCTTC. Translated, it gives CASSTTHNGYTF.